This T cell receptor beta chain was documented in a study of memory CD4+ T cells and cytomegalovirus serostatus. Study results and limitations: Repertoires predicted CMV serostatus with median bootstrapped AUC of about 0.95.

Notes on this clone: Its antigen is undetermined.

The sort gate was single viable CD3+CD4+CD8-CD45RO+ cells for memory CD4+ T cells. This CDR3 contains 14 residues. The germline gives CDR1 SGDLS, CDR2 YYNGEE. V gave up 7 bases and J gave up 0 bases; unmatched junction bases: 4. Using immunoSEQ multiplex PCR, the repertoire was profiled, and TCRdb retains in-frame clones only, with some absent. The sample consists of approximately 40,000 clones, 76% of them appearing once. The receptor comes from an adult in good health and CMV-seronegative. Sequenced input: memory CD4+ T cells from blood. J is TRBJ1-3 and V is TRBV9; 7 positions agree with TRBD1. The CDR3 coding sequence is TGTGCCAGCGGGTCAGGGGGCTCTGGAAACACCATATATTTT. This codes for CASGSGGSGNTIYF.